Presented here are 20 T cell receptor beta chains from one specimen sequenced in a study of T cell clonality in common variable immunodeficiency. Clones were sequenced by immunoSEQ multiplex PCR, and TCRdb holds only the in-frame ones, with some missing. This table holds more than 55,000 clones with no singletons; the top ten claim around 0.82%. Sequencing input: peripheral blood mononuclear cells. Receptors originate from a person aged 18 to 69 in good health.

This clone appeared many times. Read coverage stops 3 residues before the CDR3 terminus; the germline J gene supplies the remainder. This sequence joins TRBV10-3 and TRBJ2-1; 8 nucleotides line up with TRBD2. The germline CDR1 and CDR2 sequences are ENHRY and SYGVKD. CDR3 length: 15 residues. V lost 6 bases to trimming and J lost 7 bases; unmatched junction nucleotides: 11. The CDR3 protein is CAIRKTSESRNEQFF. CDR3 bases read: TGTGCCATCAGAAAGACTAGCGAATCGCGGAATGAG.

This clone was recorded at least ten times. The CDR3 end lies 3 residues beyond the end of the read and is filled in from the germline J gene. The gene calls are TRBV30 and TRBJ1-2, with D uncertain. The CDR3 spans 13 residues. Trimming took off 3 bases at V and 4 bases at J, with 12 bases between the two ends. Germline CDR1 and CDR2: GTSNPN and SVGIG (reference sequence). The CDR3 is CAWRPAHSYGYTF. The CDR3 DNA, read in part, is TGTGCCTGGAGGCCGGCCCACAGCTATGGC.

At least ten counts were recorded for this clone. The CDR3 end lies 3 residues beyond the end of the read and is filled in from the germline J gene. The gene calls are TRBV9 and TRBJ1-1, with TRBD1 as a possible D gene (5 bases). Germline V lookup: CDR1 SGDLS, CDR2 YYNGEE. Between the trimmed V and J ends, which lost 4 bases and 2 bases, there was a span of 9 bases. The CDR3 contains 13 residues. The CDR3 DNA, read in part, is TGTGCCAGCAGCCACGACAGTAACACTGAA. Residues: CASSHDSNTE. The whole CDR3 is CASSHDSNTEAFF.

CDR3 region: CAWSDSYDYTF. CDR3 DNA (partial): TGTGCCTGGAGTGATTCCTACGAC. V and J are TRBV30 and TRBJ1-2; D unresolved. The read ends 3 residues early relative to the CDR3; the germline J gene fills the gap. The CDR3 contains 11 residues. Looked up from germline, CDR1 is GTSNPN and CDR2 is SVGIG (reference sequence). The complete variable domain, with remaining parts taken from reference TRBV30 and TRBJ1-2, reads SQTIHQWPATLVQPVGSPLSLECTVEGTSNPNLYWYRQAAGRGLQLLFYSVGIGQISSEVPQNLSASRPQDRQFILSSKKLLLSDSGFYLCAWSDSYDYTFGSGTRLTVV.

This clone showed up many times. Read data end 3 residues before the CDR3 end; the end is taken from the germline J gene. The V and J genes are TRBV12-3 or TRBV12-4 and TRBJ2-2; D is undetermined. Trimming shortened V by 3 bases and J by 2 bases, and 10 bases separated the two germline ends. The CDR3 sequence is 15 residues long. The part of the CDR3 DNA that was read is TGTGCCAGCAGTTTTGGCGGAGACAACACCGGGGAG. This sequence encodes CASSFGGDNTGE. The full-length CDR3 reads as CASSFGGDNTGELFF.

This clone was counted at least ten times. The read comes to an end 3 residues before the CDR3 does, leaving the germline J gene to fill in the end. This rearrangement joins TRBV19 to TRBJ2-3, with 7 bases matching TRBD2. The CDR3 consists of 16 residues. V lost 6 bases and J lost 0; bases outside the gene matches: 9. Germline CDR1 and CDR2: LNHDA and SQIVND (reference sequence). The covered CDR3 bases are TGTGCCAGTAGAGACGGGCTAGCGGCTAGCACAGATACG. This translates into CASRDGLAASTDT. The full CDR3 protein reads CASRDGLAASTDTQYF.

Concerning this clone itself: The read finishes 3 residues shy of the CDR3 end, and the germline J gene is used to complete it. The rearrangement uses TRBV7-9 and TRBJ2-4, with 8 nucleotides matching TRBD1. Germline V gene data show CDR1 as SEHNR and CDR2 as FQNEAQ (reference sequence). The CDR3 has 15 amino acids. The CDR3 sequence: CASSLDDRTGTGQYF. CDR3 bases read: TGTGCCAGCAGCTTAGATGACAGGACAGGGACCGGT.

A few counts support this clone. The read is 3 residues too short to cover the CDR3 end, so that end is filled in from the germline J gene. V and J are TRBV7-2 and TRBJ2-2; D gene uncertain. The V gene's germline CDR1 is SGHTA and CDR2 FQGNSA. This CDR3 is 15 amino acids long. CDR3 DNA (partial): TGTGCCAGCAGCCCTCACGGCGCAACTAATGAAAAG. It yields the protein CASSPHGATNEK. The full-length CDR3 reads as CASSPHGATNEKLFF.

Of note for this clone: A clone one base away is much larger, so this may be a read error. The read ends 3 residues before the CDR3 terminus; that terminus is restored from the germline J gene. The V call is TRBV7-9, the J call TRBJ2-7; maybe TRBD2 (6 bases). The CDR3 runs to 13 residues. CDR1 SEHNR and CDR2 FQNEAQ come from the germline V gene (reference sequence). Partial CDR3 DNA: TGTTCCAGCAGCTTAGAAACTAGCCACGAG. Residues: CSSSLETSHE. The CDR3 as a whole reads CSSSLETSHEQYF.

This clone came up a few times. The CDR3 extends 3 residues past the end of the read, so its final part is completed from the germline J gene. The chain recombines TRBV7-2 with TRBJ1-1; D not resolved. The CDR3 is 15 amino acids. The germline V gene encodes CDR1 SGHTA and CDR2 FQGNSA. Partial CDR3 DNA: TGTGCCAGCATTCCGACTTCCAGTCCCTCCTACGAG. This encodes CASIPTSSPSYE. The whole CDR3 protein reads CASIPTSSPSYEAFF.

This clone has at least ten counts. Read data end 3 residues before the CDR3 end; the end is taken from the germline J gene. The rearrangement uses TRBV10-1 and TRBJ2-5; TRBD2 matches at 8 bases. Germline V gene lookup returns CDR1 WNHNN and CDR2 SYGVQD (reference sequence). The CDR3 covers 15 residues. The CDR3 reads CASSGWSGRHETQYF. Partial CDR3 DNA: TGCGCCAGCAGTGGATGGAGCGGGAGACACGAAACC.

This clone was seen ten or more times. Read data end 3 residues before the CDR3 end; the end is taken from the germline J gene. This chain joins TRBV6-4 and TRBJ1-6; TRBD1 matches 9 bases. The CDR3 is 17 residues long. The germline V gene encodes CDR1 MRHNA and CDR2 SNTAGT. Germline trimming cut 6 bases from V and 5 bases from J; bases unmatched to any gene: 11. CDR3 amino acids: CASRDLQGASHNSPLHF. The DNA read from the CDR3 is TGTGCCAGCAGAGACCTACAGGGGGCGTCACATAATTCACCC.

This clone appeared many times. With the read ending 3 residues before the CDR3 end, the germline J gene is used to fill in that end. This rearrangement joins TRBV4-1 to TRBJ2-7, with 8 bases fitting TRBD2. This CDR3 is 16 amino acids long. Trimming cost V 2 bases and J 3 bases; bases outside gene matches: 9. Germline values: CDR1 MGHRA, CDR2 YSYEKL. The CDR3 bases that were read are TGCGCCAGCAGCCAAACCGGGGGGGCGAACCACTACGAG. Amino acids: CASSQTGGANHYE. The whole CDR3 sequence is CASSQTGGANHYEQYF.

Comment on this clone: The read falls 3 residues short of the CDR3 end, and the missing part is taken from the germline J gene. This chain uses TRBV7-9 with TRBJ1-2; D remains ambiguous. This CDR3 is built from 14 residues. Germline V lookup: CDR1 SEHNR, CDR2 FQNEAQ (reference sequence). Incomplete CDR3 DNA: TGTGCCAGCAGCTTAGCTGGTGTGACAAACGGC. As protein: CASSLAGVTNG. The whole CDR3 sequence is CASSLAGVTNGYTF.

This clone was counted only a few times. A read error may produce the germline difference seen at one junction end. The CDR3 goes on 3 residues after the read ends, and that part is filled in from the germline J gene. The chain combines TRBV18 with TRBJ1-3, with TRBD1 as a possible D gene (5 bases). The germline CDR1 and CDR2 sequences are KGHSH and LQKENI. The CDR3 runs to 14 residues. Partial CDR3 DNA: TGTGCCAGCTCACCACCGGGGAGGGGAAACACA. Amino acids: CASSPPGRGNT. The whole CDR3 protein is CASSPPGRGNTIYF.

This clone occurred many times. The sequence runs out 3 residues before the end of the CDR3; the remainder is reconstructed from the germline J gene. This chain connects TRBV20-1 to TRBJ2-2; weak D call: TRBD1 (6 bases). The CDR3 spans 15 residues. Germline values: CDR1 DFQATT, CDR2 SNEGSKA (reference sequence). The V gene lost 3 bases and the J gene lost 6 bases, with 17 bases spanning the gap. CDR3 bases read: TGCAGTGCTAGGACCCCGAGGCCAGGGGCCGGGGAG. Residues: CSARTPRPGAGE. The full CDR3 protein reads CSARTPRPGAGELFF.

Ten or more counts support this clone. The read is 3 residues too short to cover the CDR3 end, so that end is filled in from the germline J gene. This chain uses TRBV19 with TRBJ2-1, with TRBD2 matching 13 bases. CDR1 LNHDA and CDR2 SQIVND come from the germline V gene (reference sequence). The CDR3 sequence is 16 residues long. Trimming took 6 bases from V and 3 from J; bases not matched to a gene: 5. The part of the CDR3 DNA that was read is TGTGCCAGTAGAACTAGGACTAGCGGGAGCTACAATGAG. This gives the protein CASRTRTSGSYNE. The whole CDR3 sequence reads CASRTRTSGSYNEQFF.

This clone has ten or more counts. The read ends 3 residues early relative to the CDR3; the germline J gene fills the gap. This chain connects TRBV14 to TRBJ1-1; no firm D call. The CDR3 totals 15 residues. From germline, CDR1 is SGHDN and CDR2 FVKESK. Trimming took 0 bases from V and 1 from J, leaving 9 bases between them. CDR3 protein: CASSQEILGNTEAFF. The covered CDR3 bases are TGTGCCAGCAGCCAAGAGATACTAGGGAACACTGAA.

This clone was counted ten times or more. The sequenced fragment ends 3 residues before the CDR3 boundary, so the rest is inferred from the germline J gene. The chain joins TRBV4-1 to TRBJ1-2; 11 positions match TRBD1. V was pared by 3 bases and J by 3 bases, with 3 bases of the junction left unmatched. From germline, CDR1 is MGHRA and CDR2 YSYEKL. This CDR3 is 15 amino acids long. The CDR3 sequence is CASSQPGQGDYGYTF. The CDR3 DNA, read in part, is TGCGCCAGCAGCCAGCCGGGACAGGGGGACTATGGC.

This clone was observed many times. The missing CDR3 end, 3 residues past where the read stops, is filled in from the germline J gene. The chain uses TRBV20-1 and TRBJ1-5; D is unclear. This CDR3 contains 12 residues. V was trimmed by 7 bases and J by 4 bases, leaving 11 bases between them. Germline CDR1 reads DFQATT; CDR2 reads SNEGSKA (reference sequence). The chain's CDR3 is CSVEGVNQPQHF. The CDR3 bases that were read are TGCAGTGTCGAGGGCGTAAATCAGCCC.